This T cell receptor (beta chain) emerged from a study of regulatory T cells in long-lasting Graves disease. The TCR beta library used iRepertoire HTBI primers with Arm-PCR amplification of CDR3. TCRdb ran MiXCR on the multiplex PCR reads and lists one entry per CDR3 protein. The table has around 250,000 distinct CDR3 sequences, 15% to 20% seen once; the top ten hold about 15%. Time point of the sample: newly diagnosed GD, antithyroid drugs for less than 3 months. RNA isolated from PBMCs was used to make the TCR library. Ten or more counts support this clonotype. The same sample was also studied in work on T cells in Graves' hyperthyroidism and ophthalmopathy.

The specimen was peripheral blood mononuclear cells (PBMCs), collected at new diagnosis, from a patient treated with antithyroid drugs. This sequence was found in a woman aged 25 to 39 with Graves disease.

This CDR3 reads CASSRQVMNTEAFF. In DNA, the CDR3 is TGTGCCAGCAGCCGACAGGTGATGAACACTGAAGCTTTCTTT. V is TRBV7-2 and J is TRBJ1-1, with a tentative D call TRBD1 (6 bases). CDR3 length: 14 amino acids. Germline assignment: CDR1 SGHTA and CDR2 FQGNSA. V dropped 5 bases and J dropped 0 bases, with 10 bases sitting between them.